These 19 T cell receptor beta chains were all obtained from the same sample, sequenced in a study of pediatric ulcerative colitis. TCRdb keeps only in-frame clones here, not all; method: immunoSEQ multiplex PCR. This sample has roughly 45,000 clones, with more than 60% found just once. During colonoscopy, one to two rectal pinch biopsies were collected. Input material: gut tissue. Every receptor here comes from a girl aged 10 to 17 with moderate ulcerative colitis.

This chain uses TRBV11-2 with TRBJ2-1, with a weak D call TRBD2 (6 bases). The ends were cut back, 5 bases at V and 8 bases at J, with 28 bases in the middle. The CDR3 length is 18 residues. CDR1 and CDR2 from the germline V gene are SGHAT and FQNNGV. The CDR3 region has the DNA TGTGCCAGCAGCGCCTCCCGGGGGAGCACACAATTGCCCTATGAGCAGTTCTTC. Its translation: CASSASRGSTQLPYEQFF. The whole variable domain, filled in from reference TRBV11-2 and TRBJ2-1, reads EAGVAQSPRYKIIEKRQSVAFWCNPISGHATLYWYQQILGQGPKLLIQFQNNGVVDDSQLPKDRFSAERLKGVDSTLKIQPAKLEDSAVYLCASSASRGSTQLPYEQFFGPGTRLTVL.

This clone was observed a single time. V usage is TRBV6-6 and J usage is TRBJ2-1, with D possibly matching TRBD1 (5 bases). Per the germline V gene, CDR1 is MNHNY and CDR2 is SVGAGI (reference sequence). The CDR3 contains 16 residues. V was cut by 0 bases and J by 2 bases, with 11 bases left in between. As DNA, the CDR3 is TGTGCCAGCAGTTACTCACAGGTCGATCCCTACAATGAGCAGTTCTTC. This codes for CASSYSQVDPYNEQFF.

The chain is built from TRBV20-1 and TRBJ1-1; D not certain. The V end was cut by 5 bases, the J end by 1 base, with 5 bases between. Germline V gene sequence: CDR1 DFQATT, CDR2 SNEGSKA (reference sequence). The CDR3 length is 11 residues. CDR3 nucleotide sequence: TGCAGTGCTCCGACGAACACTGAAGCTTTCTTT. Translated, it gives CSAPTNTEAFF.

The chain combines TRBV29-1 with TRBJ1-2, with D possibly TRBD1 on 5 matching bases. The CDR3 sequence is 13 residues long. V was trimmed by 7 bases and J by 3 bases, leaving 15 bases between them. CDR1 is SQVTM and CDR2 is ANQGSEA in the germline V gene. CDR3 nucleotide sequence: TGCAGCGCCTTTTCACGGGGGGACTATGGCTACACCTTC. The encoded protein is CSAFSRGDYGYTF. Complete variable domain (other parts from reference TRBV29-1 and TRBJ1-2): SAVISQKPSRDICQRGTSLTIQCQVDSQVTMMFWYRQQPGQSLTLIATANQGSEATYESGFVIDKFPISRPNLTFSTLTVSNMSPEDSSIYLCSAFSRGDYGYTFGSGTRLTVV.

The chain carries TRBV10-3 and TRBJ2-2; D is unclear. This CDR3 spans 14 amino acids. The V gene's germline CDR1 is ENHRY and CDR2 SYGVKD. Trimming stripped 3 bases from V and 3 bases from J, with 8 bases between. The CDR3 loop is CAISDNRDTGELFF. For the CDR3, the DNA is TGTGCCATCAGTGACAATCGCGACACCGGGGAGCTGTTTTTT.

This chain links TRBV11-2 with TRBJ2-7, with 14 bases aligning to TRBD2. J was trimmed by 3 bases and V by 5 bases; bases with no gene match: 6. Germline CDR1 reads SGHAT; CDR2 reads FQNNGV. The CDR3 totals 16 residues. The CDR3 sequence is CASSVGLAGVIYEQYF. In nucleotides, the CDR3 is TGTGCCAGCAGCGTGGGACTAGCGGGAGTCATCTACGAGCAGTACTTC.

This clone was observed a handful of times. The chain recombines TRBV7-3 with TRBJ2-5; a weak D match, TRBD1 (6 bases). The CDR3 totals 16 residues. Between the trimmed V and J ends, which lost 3 bases and 0 bases, there was a span of 14 bases. CDR1 is SGHTA and CDR2 is FQGTGA in the germline V gene. CDR3 DNA sequence: TGTGCCAGCAGCTTGGGGACGCAGGGGAACCAAGAGACCCAGTACTTC. This sequence encodes CASSLGTQGNQETQYF.

The V and J genes are TRBV6-1 and TRBJ2-2; possibly TRBD1 or TRBD2 for D (5 bases each). Germline V gene data show CDR1 as MNHNS and CDR2 as SASEGT. The length of the CDR3 is 15 residues. V lost 6 bases and J lost 1, with 12 bases in between. The CDR3 sequence is CASSPGRMNTGELFF. The DNA of the CDR3 is TGTGCCAGCAGCCCGGGACGGATGAACACCGGGGAGCTGTTTTTT.

This clone turned up a few times. This chain uses TRBV12-5 with TRBJ1-2, with unresolved D. The CDR3 extends over 11 amino acids. V was shortened by 6 bases and J by 5 bases, with 7 bases between the two germline ends. CDR1 and CDR2 (germline): LGHNT, FRNRAP. In DNA, the CDR3 is TGTGCTAGTGGGCAGGCTTATGGCTACACCTTC. Translated, it gives CASGQAYGYTF.

This chain links TRBV6-6 with TRBJ2-1; perhaps TRBD1 as D (5 bases). The CDR3 spans 14 residues. Trimming pared 0 bases from V and 8 bases from J, leaving 11 bases between. The germline gives CDR1 MNHNY, CDR2 SVGAGI (reference sequence). The CDR3 sequence: CASSYSGPSDEQFF. CDR3 sequence (DNA): TGTGCCAGCAGTTACTCGGGGCCAAGCGATGAGCAGTTCTTC.

The CDR3 DNA is TGTGCCAGCAGCCCACGTTCGGGGTCCGGGGAGCTGTTTTTT. Translated: CASSPRSGSGELFF. J is TRBJ2-2 and V is TRBV7-7; tentatively, D is TRBD2 (5 bases). Per the germline V gene, CDR1 is SSHAT and CDR2 is FNYEAQ (reference sequence). The CDR3 sequence is 14 residues long. V dropped 5 bases and J dropped 6 bases, with 13 bases sitting between them.

This clone appeared once. The chain combines TRBV5-5 with TRBJ2-7; no firm D call. Germline CDR1 SGHKS, CDR2 YYEKEE (reference sequence). V lost 0 bases to trimming and J lost 0 bases, with 10 bases between them. This CDR3 is built from 15 residues. CDR3 region: CASSLVPLSSYEQYF. Here the CDR3 DNA reads TGTGCCAGCAGCTTGGTACCCCTGAGCTCCTACGAGCAGTACTTC.

V gene TRBV2 combines with J gene TRBJ2-1; perhaps TRBD1 as D (5 bases). The V end lost 7 bases, the J end lost 4 bases, and 20 bases lay between the germline ends. This CDR3 comprises 16 residues. In germline, CDR1 is SNHLY, CDR2 FYNNEI. The CDR3 nucleotides are TGTGCCAGCACCCTCCCCCAGGGTGGGTATTACAATGAGCAGTTCTTC. It yields the protein CASTLPQGGYYNEQFF.

On this clone itself: Other nucleotide sequences in the sample specify the same CDR3. J is TRBJ2-1 and V is TRBV7-2; weak D call: TRBD1 (5 bases). Trimming removed 0 bases at V and 0 bases at J, with 9 bases between. CDR3 length: 16 amino acids. Germline values: CDR1 SGHTA, CDR2 FQGNSA. The CDR3 coding sequence is TGTGCCAGCAGCTTAGCAGGGGCCAGCTCCTACAATGAGCAGTTCTTC. This translates into CASSLAGASSYNEQFF.

This clone was picked up one time. The genes are TRBV10-1 and TRBJ2-7; no clear D. Germline V gene data show CDR1 as WNHNN and CDR2 as SYGVQD (reference sequence). The CDR3 extends over 13 amino acids. Between the trimmed V and J ends, which lost 3 bases and 1 base, there was a span of 7 bases. Here the CDR3 reads CASSDAQSYEQYF. CDR3 nucleotide sequence: TGCGCCAGCAGTGACGCGCAGTCCTACGAGCAGTACTTC.

V gene TRBV2 combines with J gene TRBJ1-2, with D unresolved. The CDR3 spans 13 residues. Germline CDR1 SNHLY, CDR2 FYNNEI. Trimming removed 3 bases from V and 6 bases from J, with 11 bases in between. This CDR3 is CASSETGSDGYTF. CDR3 bases: TGTGCCAGCAGTGAGACCGGATCGGATGGCTACACCTTC.

Here the CDR3 reads CASSLGRAGTYEQYF. The CDR3 region has the DNA TGCGCCAGCAGCCTTGGGAGAGCGGGAACCTACGAGCAGTACTTC. V gene TRBV4-1 combines with J gene TRBJ2-7, with 7 bases that match TRBD2. Germline V gives CDR1 MGHRA, CDR2 YSYEKL. CDR3 length: 15 amino acids. Trimming took 4 bases from V and 2 from J; bases not matched to a gene: 8.

The chain couples TRBV6-1 to TRBJ2-7; TRBD1 agrees at 11 bases. The CDR3 length is 15 residues. The germline V gene encodes CDR1 MNHNS and CDR2 SASEGT. J gave up 2 bases and V 6 bases, and 6 bases lay outside the gene matches. The DNA of the CDR3 is TGTGCCAGCAGCCCCAGGACAGGGGGCACCTACGAGCAGTACTTC. Translation: CASSPRTGGTYEQYF.

V usage is TRBV6-5 and J usage is TRBJ2-7; 8 bases are shared with TRBD1. Germline CDR1 and CDR2: MNHEY and SVGAGI. The V segment lost 6 bases and the J segment 3 bases; nucleotides outside the gene matches: 7. The CDR3 extends over 14 amino acids. CDR3 in DNA: TGTGCCAGCAGGTTTGGGACAGGAGTCTACGAGCAGTACTTC. Protein: CASRFGTGVYEQYF.